The T cell receptor (beta chain) under discussion was sequenced for a study of T cell changes during pregnancy in multiple sclerosis. Sequencing was performed with immunoSEQ multiplex PCR; in TCRdb, only in-frame clones are kept and a portion is missing. The table shows around 99,000 clones, with 92% occurring only once. This CDR3 comprises 15 residues. Trimming cost V 8 bases and J 7 bases, with 21 bases left between them. CDR1 and CDR2 (germline): LGHNA, YSLEER. The origin of this receptor is a female donor with multiple sclerosis, enrolled in a pregnancy study. Sequencing used peripheral blood, obtained in the first trimester of pregnancy. The V gene is TRBV4-3, the J gene TRBJ2-1; a possible D gene is TRBD1 (6 bases). The CDR3 region is CASAWGLGAGNEQFF. The CDR3 DNA sequence: TGCGCCAGCGCTTGGGGGCTGGGGGCCGGGAATGAGCAGTTCTTC.